This T cell receptor beta chain emerged from a study of radiation and T cells in renal cell carcinoma (TCRdb year 2020). General notes on the study: In total, about 50 samples underwent TCR beta sequencing: roughly 26 tumors plus 27 peripheral blood samples. The final blood draw was performed at 4 weeks after radiation, at the same time as nephrectomy. Across all 53 samples, several million unique CDR3 nucleotide sequences encoding around 2.8 million unique CDR3 amino acid sequences were identified. Broad study findings and their caveats: The single-armed trial design could not address effects of radiation dose or scheduling on the TCR repertoire. Because pretreatment tumor biopsies were not available, the study could not determine whether clonotypes were already present within the tumor at baseline. Dynamics of the blood repertoire were not tracked past 4 weeks after treatment. An increase in top tumor clonotypes in blood was observed from baseline to 2 weeks post-radiation, followed by contraction by 4 weeks, which was taken to suggest transient expansion of tumor-resident clones.

Details on this clone: Its antigen has not been determined. No base-level quality is on record; no much larger clone is a single base apart.

The sample's time point label, in plain terms: blood 4 weeks post-SBRT, at nephrectomy. Taken with the paper, the label for treatment or condition translates to: 15 Gy SBRT to primary tumor, nephrectomy 4 weeks later. The samples were drawn from a clinical trial, where primary renal cell carcinomas were treated with 15 Gy of stereotactic body radiation therapy and then removed by nephrectomy 4 weeks afterward. To track tumor-enriched clonotypes, serial peripheral blood was sampled from radiation-treated patients at baseline and at 2 weeks and 4 weeks after SBRT. All patients had renal cell carcinoma with clear cell pathology. The QIAamp DNA Blood Mini Kit (Qiagen) was used to prepare genomic DNA for TCR sequencing. Only samples passing all quality control checks were included in the analyses. TCR beta libraries were generated from genomic DNA with the immunoSEQ kit, following the manufacturer's recommendations. To prepare libraries, a first multiplex PCR with proprietary primers was run, followed by a second PCR that added unique barcodes, and a bead cleanup was done after each round. A positive control reaction and a negative control reaction, both provided in the kit, were run with every batch of samples. The final libraries were assessed on an Agilent 4200 TapeStation D1000 ScreenTape, pooled by volume, and quantified by qPCR. Sequencing was performed on an Illumina NextSeq500 using a MidOutput 150-cycle cartridge, with 156 Read1 cycles, 15 Index1 cycles, and the kit custom primers. The pooled library was loaded at approximately 0.98 pM with 20% PhiX control spiked in. For the original study's pipeline: Vendor-processed data were analyzed in R, with a clonotype defined as all T cells sharing the same CDR3 nucleotide sequence. For clone abundance analyses, frequencies were normalized to the 10,000 most abundant clones per sample. Before analysis, public T cell clones were removed, and these numbered fewer than six per sample on average. Tumor-enriched and baseline blood-enriched clonotypes were defined by at least a 32-fold difference in abundance between compartments. Clonotypes expanded or contracted between blood time points were identified with a beta-binomial differential abundance model. Similarity between tumor and blood repertoires was quantified using the Baroni-Urbani and Buser coefficient, and groups were compared with two-tailed Wilcoxon tests in R. The table was pulled from immuneACCESS by TCRdb, which kept in-frame rearrangements only. Such tables lose some clones; where checked, under half of the loss comes from unresolved V genes, and the rest has no known cause. V, J and clone size reflect that table, while D and trimming were determined from the DNA. This sample holds about 78,000 clones; about 88% were observed only once. Together, the top ten hold approximately 6% of the sample.

Measured from the cysteine to the phenylalanine, the CDR3 is 15 residues long. Only the CDR3 DNA stays, 45 bases, in frame from base 1. The germline V gene gives CDR1 as SGDLS and CDR2 as YYNGEE. Relative to germline, V is 0 bases shorter and J is 3 bases shorter, with 10 bases between their ends. The chain is made from TRBV9 and TRBJ2-1; the D gene assignment is ambiguous. The sample in question was blood, obtained from a patient whose treatment included radiotherapy and nephrectomy. This clonotype originated in a woman in her 70s with renal cell carcinoma. The DNA sequence follows: TGTGCCAGCAGCGTAGGGCTCACGAGCTACAATGAGCAGTTCTTC. Its coded protein is CASSVGLTSYNEQFF.